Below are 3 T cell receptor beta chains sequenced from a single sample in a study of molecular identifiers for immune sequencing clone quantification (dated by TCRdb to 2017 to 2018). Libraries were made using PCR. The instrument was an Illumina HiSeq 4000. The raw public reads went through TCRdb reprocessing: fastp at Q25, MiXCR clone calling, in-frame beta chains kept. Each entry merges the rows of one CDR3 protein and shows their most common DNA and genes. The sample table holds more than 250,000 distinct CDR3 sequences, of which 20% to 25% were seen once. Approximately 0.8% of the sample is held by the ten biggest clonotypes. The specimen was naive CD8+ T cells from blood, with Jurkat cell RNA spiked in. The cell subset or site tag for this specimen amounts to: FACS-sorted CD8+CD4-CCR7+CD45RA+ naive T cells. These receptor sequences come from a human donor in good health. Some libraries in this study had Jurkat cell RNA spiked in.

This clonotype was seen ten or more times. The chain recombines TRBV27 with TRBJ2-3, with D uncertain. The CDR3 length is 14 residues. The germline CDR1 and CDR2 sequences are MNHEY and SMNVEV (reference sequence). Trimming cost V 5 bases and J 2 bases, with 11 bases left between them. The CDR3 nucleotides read TGTGCCAGCAGTCCCGGATTTCACACAGATACGCAGTATTTT. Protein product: CASSPGFHTDTQYF.

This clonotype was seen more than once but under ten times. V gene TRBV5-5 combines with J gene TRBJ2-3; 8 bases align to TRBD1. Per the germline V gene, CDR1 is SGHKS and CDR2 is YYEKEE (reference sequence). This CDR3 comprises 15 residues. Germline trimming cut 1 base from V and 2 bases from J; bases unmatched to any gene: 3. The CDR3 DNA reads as TGTGCCAGCAGCTTGTCAGGGGGCTACACAGATACGCAGTATTTT. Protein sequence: CASSLSGGYTDTQYF.

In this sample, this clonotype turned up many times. In nucleotides, the CDR3 is TGTGCCAGCAGCTTAGACCCAGGGGACGAGCAGTACTTC. Translation gives CASSLDPGDEQYF. This sequence joins TRBV7-7 and TRBJ2-7; weak D call: TRBD1 (6 bases). Trimming cost V 1 base and J 5 bases, with 9 bases left between them. The CDR3 loop spans 13 amino acids. Per germline, CDR1 SSHAT and CDR2 FNYEAQ (reference sequence).